Listed below are T cell receptor beta chains from one sample, sequenced in a study of control samples from healthy donors and cancer patients. The data were produced by immunoSEQ multiplex PCR, yet TCRdb's version contains in-frame clones alone and is incomplete. The repertoire includes about 70,000 clones, 75% to 90% of them detected once, and about 3% sits in the top ten. Input material: PBMCs. Every receptor here comes from a woman aged 45-65 years with lung cancer. The CDR3 runs from the conserved cysteine through the conserved F or W. The order of the fields is clone size, J gene, V gene, D gene, CDR3 DNA, CDR3 protein. A D gene is named only where the DNA matches it firmly. Not every row has a clone size; where given, it reads once, few, many or a size class.

clone size: NA; J gene: TRBJ1-6; V gene: TRBV7-9; D gene: NA; CDR3 DNA: TGTGCCAGCAGCACCTCGGACATATTGGATAATTCACCCCTCCACTTT; CDR3 protein: CASSTSDILDNSPLHF
clone size: NA; J gene: TRBJ1-3; V gene: TRBV19; D gene: NA; CDR3 DNA: TGTGCCAGTAGTGCTTCGACGGCGACCTCTGGAAACACCATATATTTT; CDR3 protein: CASSASTATSGNTIYF
clone size: NA; J gene: TRBJ1-6; V gene: TRBV4-3; D gene: NA; CDR3 DNA: TGCGCCAGCAGCCAAGGGGGGATCCCTAATTCACCCCTCCACTTT; CDR3 protein: CASSQGGIPNSPLHF
clone size: NA; J gene: TRBJ1-2; V gene: TRBV5-6; D gene: TRBD1; CDR3 DNA: TGTGCCAGCAGGGGACAGAACTATGGCTACACCTTC; CDR3 protein: CASRGQNYGYTF
clone size: NA; J gene: TRBJ1-6; V gene: TRBV28; D gene: NA; CDR3 DNA: TGTGCCAGCCTGCAGGGTCCTGGCTATAATTCACCCCTCCACTTT; CDR3 protein: CASLQGPGYNSPLHF
clone size: NA; J gene: TRBJ1-1; V gene: TRBV6-5; D gene: NA; CDR3 DNA: TGTGCCAGCAGACGTGATTTGAACACTGAAGCTTTCTTT; CDR3 protein: CASRRDLNTEAFF
clone size: few; J gene: TRBJ2-5; V gene: TRBV7-2; D gene: NA; CDR3 DNA: TGTGCCAGCAGCTTTGACAGCCCGGAGACCCAGTACTTC; CDR3 protein: CASSFDSPETQYF
clone size: few; J gene: TRBJ2-5; V gene: TRBV6-2/TRBV6-3; D gene: TRBD1; CDR3 DNA: TGTGCCAGCAGTTACTCAGGGGGCGCGGGGACCCAGTACTTC; CDR3 protein: CASSYSGGAGTQYF
clone size: NA; J gene: TRBJ1-1; V gene: TRBV6-5; D gene: NA; CDR3 DNA: TGTGCCAGCATGGGAGGGAACACTGAAGCTTTCTTT; CDR3 protein: CASMGGNTEAFF
clone size: few; J gene: TRBJ1-1; V gene: TRBV4-1; D gene: TRBD1; CDR3 DNA: TGCGCCAGCAGCCCCAGGGGGCTGGCCACTGAAGCTTTCTTT; CDR3 protein: CASSPRGLATEAFF
clone size: few; J gene: TRBJ2-5; V gene: TRBV7-2; D gene: TRBD2; CDR3 DNA: TGTGCCAGCAGCTCGGGGGGGCTCCAAGAGACCCAGTACTTC; CDR3 protein: CASSSGGLQETQYF
clone size: few; J gene: TRBJ2-2; V gene: TRBV6-5; D gene: TRBD1; CDR3 DNA: TGTGCCAGCAGTTCCCGGACAGGGGCGGCCGGGGAGCTGTTTTTT; CDR3 protein: CASSSRTGAAGELFF